Listed below are T cell receptor beta chains from one sample, sequenced in a study of PD-1 blockade in classical Hodgkin lymphoma. The method was immunoSEQ multiplex PCR; TCRdb's version includes in-frame clones alone and lacks a portion of them. The repertoire includes fewer than 90,000 clones, about 93% of them detected once, and about 8% sits in the top ten. The sequencing here drew on peripheral blood mononuclear cells (PBMCs), taken at baseline. Receptor source: a human donor with classical Hodgkin lymphoma. The conserved cysteine and the conserved F or W are not part of the CDR3 here.

v_call: TRBV9
cdr3_aa: ASSPGTGPNYGYT

v_call: TRBV27
cdr3_aa: ASSLGGRGTGELF

v_call: TRBV23-1
cdr3_aa: ASSQSIGQGRRYGYT

v_call: TRBV6-5
cdr3_aa: ASGGQETQY

v_call: TRBV7-8
cdr3_aa: ASSNRAWETQY

v_call: TRBV27
cdr3_aa: ASSLTGDEQF

v_call: TRBV7-9
cdr3_aa: ASSPRTGGGGYT

v_call: TRBV27
cdr3_aa: ASSLSSRRGRPYNEQF

v_call: TRBV25-1
cdr3_aa: ASSESTRGQRYTGELF

v_call: TRBV21-1
cdr3_aa: ASSKPGGSVGTGELF

v_call: TRBV7-9
cdr3_aa: ASSPWQGVFGYT

v_call: TRBV19
cdr3_aa: ASNGPYNEQF

v_call: TRBV5-1
cdr3_aa: ASSGTQNTEAF

v_call: TRBV5-1
cdr3_aa: ASSLVRGDGYT

v_call: TRBV7-9
cdr3_aa: ASSLPGTYEQY

v_call: TRBV7-9
cdr3_aa: ASPQPRGGADTQY

v_call: TRBV2
cdr3_aa: ASSEGAGGFTDTQY

v_call: TRBV6-6
cdr3_aa: ASSYRGNIYNEQF

v_call: TRBV5-1
cdr3_aa: ASSPRDMSSYEQY